The 31 T cell receptor beta chains below come from one sample, sequenced in a study of molecular identifiers for immune sequencing clone quantification. TCRdb re-called the PCR reads with MiXCR, one entry per CDR3 protein. Seen here are over 550,000 distinct CDR3 sequences, over 25% observed once, and the top ten hold 0.75% to 0.8%. Material for sequencing was naive CD8+ T cells from blood, with Jurkat cell RNA spiked in. The subset was: FACS-sorted CD8+CD4-CCR7+CD45RA+ naive T cells. The receptors originated from a human donor in good health. Some libraries in this study had Jurkat cell RNA spiked in.

J is TRBJ2-2 and V is TRBV19, with TRBD2 as a possible D gene (5 bases). CDR1 is LNHDA and CDR2 is SQIVND in the germline V gene (reference sequence). The germline V and J ends were trimmed by 6 bases and 4 bases, with 15 bases remaining between them. This CDR3 region has 15 residues. The CDR3 DNA reads as TGTGCCAGTAGCCTCGGGTCTCGGGGCACCGGGGAGCTGTTTTTT. It yields the protein CASSLGSRGTGELFF.

This clonotype showed up just a few times. The chain is built from TRBV7-9 and TRBJ2-7; either TRBD1 or TRBD2 may supply D (5 bases each). Germline loops: CDR1 SEHNR, CDR2 FQNEAQ (reference sequence). This CDR3 region has 15 residues. V lost 6 bases to trimming and J lost 3 bases, with 18 bases between them. DNA of the CDR3: TGTGCCAGCAGTCCGACCTCCTCTGGGGGCTACGAGCAGTACTTC. It yields the protein CASSPTSSGGYEQYF.

CDR3 DNA sequence: TGCGCCAGCAGCCGACTAGAGGGAAGCGACTATGGCTACACCTTC. It codes for CASSRLEGSDYGYTF. V and J are TRBV4-1 and TRBJ1-2; D gene uncertain. CDR1 MGHRA and CDR2 YSYEKL come from the germline V gene. Deletions cut 4 bases from V and 3 bases from J, with 15 bases between. This CDR3 is 15 amino acids long.

The table lists this clonotype with many counts. The chain joins TRBV5-4 to TRBJ2-5; possible D gene TRBD2, 6 bases. CDR3 length: 15 residues. Germline V CDR1 and CDR2: SGHNT, YYREEE (reference sequence). V was pared by 3 bases and J by 2 bases, with 14 bases between. The CDR3 here is CASSWTGTLQETQYF. In DNA, the CDR3 is TGTGCCAGCAGCTGGACCGGGACTTTACAAGAGACCCAGTACTTC.

With regard to this clonotype: The conserved phenylalanine or tryptophan normally closing the CDR3 is absent here, so this likely arose from a read error. CDR3 loop: CASSPTAGQRTDTQYL. CDR3 in DNA: TGTGCCAGCAGCCCCACTGCGGGGCAACGCACAGATACGCAGTATCTT. This sequence joins TRBV7-9 and TRBJ2-3, with D possibly being TRBD2 (6 bases). CDR3 length: 16 amino acids. Trimming stripped 5 bases from V and 1 base from J, with 16 bases between. Germline assignment: CDR1 SEHNR and CDR2 FQNEAQ (reference sequence).

This clonotype has at least ten counts. The chain couples TRBV7-2 to TRBJ2-3; D not resolved. V was cut by 2 bases and J by 0 bases, with 15 bases left in between. The CDR3 length is 17 residues. CDR1 is SGHTA and CDR2 is FQGNSA in the germline V gene. CDR3 loop: CASSLFYVTTSTDTQYF. Written as DNA, the CDR3 is TGTGCCAGCAGCTTATTCTACGTGACAACTAGCACAGATACGCAGTATTTT.

This chain joins TRBV20-1 and TRBJ1-5, with 8 positions matching TRBD1. Looked up from germline, CDR1 is DFQATT and CDR2 is SNEGSKA (reference sequence). The CDR3 contains 16 residues. Trimming cost V 0 bases and J 2 bases; bases outside gene matches: 6. CDR3 DNA: TGCAGTGCTAGAGATGCAGGGGGCGCGGGCAATCAGCCCCAGCATTTT. Translation: CSARDAGGAGNQPQHF.

Concerning this clonotype: Its ends do not fully match the called genes, so a read error is possible. This chain joins TRBV19 and TRBJ1-5; TRBD1 might be the D (5 bases). The CDR3 totals 15 residues. The germline CDR1 and CDR2 sequences are LNHDA and SQIVND (reference sequence). The CDR3 DNA sequence: TGTGCCAGTAGTATTTCCAGGGCGGGCAATCGGCCCCAGCATTTT. Translated, it gives CASSISRAGNRPQHF.

This clonotype was counted many times. This chain connects TRBV6-5 to TRBJ1-5, with D hard to call. Germline lookup yields CDR1 MNHEY and CDR2 SVGAGI. V was shortened by 0 bases and J by 7 bases, with 10 bases between the two germline ends. This CDR3 region has 14 residues. The CDR3 region has the DNA TGTGCCAGCAGTTACTCGTCCTTGGGGCAGCCCCAGCATTTT. Its translation is CASSYSSLGQPQHF.

At least ten counts were recorded for this clonotype. This chain connects TRBV5-6 to TRBJ1-5; tentatively, D is TRBD1 (6 bases). This CDR3 region has 16 residues. Germline-derived CDR1 and CDR2 are SGHDT and YYEEEE. The germline V and J ends were trimmed by 0 bases and 1 base, with 11 bases remaining between them. Written as DNA, the CDR3 is TGTGCCAGCAGCTTGGCCAGGGGCGCAAGCAATCAGCCCCAGCATTTT. It is translated as CASSLARGASNQPQHF. Drawing the rest from reference TRBV5-6 and TRBJ1-5, the complete variable domain is DAGVTQSPTHLIKTRGQQVTLRCSPKSGHDTVSWYQQALGQGPQFIFQYYEEEERQRGNFPDRFSGHQFPNYSSELNVNALLLGDSALYLCASSLARGASNQPQHFGDGTRLSIL.

Note on this clonotype: The CDR3 does not end in the conserved phenylalanine or tryptophan, so this is likely a read error. The DNA is omitted, as the CDR3 cannot be located on it reliably, and the CDR3 follows TCRdb's listing. CDR3: CASSKVRQGNNSPLHI. This rearrangement joins TRBV21-1 to TRBJ1-6. TRBV21-1 corresponds to a pseudogene. 16 amino acids form the CDR3, both terminal residues included.

This clonotype was detected a few times. This chain connects TRBV19 to TRBJ2-2; maybe TRBD2 (5 bases). CDR1 and CDR2 from the germline V gene are LNHDA and SQIVND (reference sequence). This CDR3 is built from 14 residues. Deletions cut 3 bases from V and 5 bases from J, with 10 bases between. The CDR3 DNA sequence: TGTGCCAGTAGTATTCCGACGGGGACCGGGGAGCTGTTTTTT. Its translation is CASSIPTGTGELFF. Full variable domain (rest looked up from reference TRBV19 and TRBJ2-2): DGGITQSPKYLFRKEGQNVTLSCEQNLNHDAMYWYRQDPGQGLRLIYYSQIVNDFQKGDIAEGYSVSREKKESFPLTVTSAQKNPTAFYLCASSIPTGTGELFFGEGSRLTVL.

This clonotype was recorded at least ten times. The V and J genes are TRBV6-5 and TRBJ1-5, with TRBD1 as a possible D gene (5 bases). V was shortened by 5 bases and J by 6 bases, with 11 bases between the two germline ends. There are 13 residues in the CDR3. CDR1 and CDR2 (germline): MNHEY, SVGAGI. Written as DNA, the CDR3 is TGTGCCAGCAGTGCGACTCAGGGTCAGCCCCAGCATTTT. Amino acids: CASSATQGQPQHF.

In this sample, this clonotype turned up many times. V and J are TRBV9 and TRBJ2-3; 7 bases are shared with TRBD1. This CDR3 spans 16 amino acids. Germline-derived CDR1 and CDR2 are SGDLS and YYNGEE. V lost 0 bases, J lost 6 bases, and 10 bases stayed unmatched. This CDR3 is CASSVAGQGVMDTQYF. CDR3 sequence (DNA): TGTGCCAGCAGCGTAGCCGGGCAGGGGGTCATGGATACGCAGTATTTT.

About this clonotype itself: Possible read error: a much larger clone is one base away. The chain recombines TRBV7-2 with TRBJ2-5; TRBD2 is a possible D gene (6 bases). In germline, CDR1 is SGHTA, CDR2 FQGNSA. The CDR3 covers 13 residues. The CDR3 protein is CASSVSGKEPQYF. The DNA for the CDR3 is TGTGCCAGCAGCGTTAGCGGAAAAGAGCCCCAGTACTTC. Complete variable domain (other parts from reference TRBV7-2 and TRBJ2-5): GAGVSQSPSNKVTEKGKDVELRCDPISGHTALYWYRQSLGQGLEFLIYFQGNSAPDKSGLPSDRFSAERTGGSVSTLTIQRTQQEDSAVYLCASSVSGKEPQYFGPGTRLLVL.

The chain is built from TRBV19 and TRBJ2-7; 7 nucleotides line up with TRBD2. The CDR3 has 17 amino acids. Germline V lookup: CDR1 LNHDA, CDR2 SQIVND (reference sequence). The V segment lost 6 bases and the J segment 4 bases; nucleotides outside the gene matches: 18. The CDR3 DNA sequence: TGTGCCAGTAGCCTTCGGGCGAGCGGGGAATTTGTTTACGAGCAGTACTTC. Translation: CASSLRASGEFVYEQYF.

A word on this clonotype: A much more abundant neighbour one base away suggests this may be a read error. The CDR3 ends on some other residue instead of the conserved phenylalanine or tryptophan, so this is likely a read error. The rearrangement uses TRBV6-1 and TRBJ1-1, with TRBD1 matching 8 bases. This CDR3 is built from 17 residues. Trimming took 3 bases from V and 5 from J; bases not matched to a gene: 14. In germline, CDR1 is MNHNS, CDR2 SASEGT. Written as DNA, the CDR3 is TGTGCCAGCAGTGACACAGGGGGTCGTGACTCCTTGACTGAAGCTTTCTCT. This translates into CASSDTGGRDSLTEAFS.

The rearrangement uses TRBV3-1 and TRBJ2-7, with D unclear. CDR3 size: 14 residues. Per the germline V gene, CDR1 is LGHDT and CDR2 is YNNKEL (reference sequence). Trimming stripped 3 bases from V and 4 bases from J, with 13 bases between. CDR3 in DNA: TGTGCCAGCAGCCACCTGGGGTTCTCTTACGAGCAGTACTTC. Translating gives CASSHLGFSYEQYF.

In this sample, this clonotype turned up many times. This chain connects TRBV20-1 to TRBJ2-1; TRBD1 might be the D (6 bases). The V gene lost 4 bases and the J gene lost 0 bases, with 10 bases spanning the gap. This CDR3 is built from 14 residues. Germline CDR1 is DFQATT and CDR2 is SNEGSKA (reference sequence). In DNA form, the CDR3 reads TGCAGTGCTACGAACAGGGTCTCCTACAATGAGCAGTTCTTC. Protein sequence: CSATNRVSYNEQFF.

Of note for this clonotype: This may come from a read error, since a much larger clone is one base off. The V call is TRBV6-2 or TRBV6-3, the J call TRBJ1-5, with 9 bases that match TRBD1. CDR1 and CDR2 from the germline V gene are MNHEY and SVGEGT. The CDR3 sequence is 14 residues long. This CDR3 is CVSGTGRRNQPQHF. CDR3 nucleotide sequence: TGTGTCTCAGGGACAGGGCGAAGAAATCAGCCCCAGCATTTT.

On this clonotype itself: Being one base from a much bigger clone, this may be a read error. The chain recombines TRBV14 with TRBJ2-5; D is uncertain. The V gene's germline CDR1 is SGHDN and CDR2 FVKESK. The CDR3 is 14 residues long. CDR3 sequence (DNA): TGTGCCAGCAGCCCTGTTATGTACCAAGAGACCCGGTACTTC. It codes for CASSPVMYQETRYF.

As for this clonotype: A much larger clone differs by one base, so this may be a read error. CDR3 sequence reads: CASSYPLRDRGYEQYF. The CDR3 DNA follows: TGTGCCAGCAGTTACCCCCTCCGGGACAGGGGCTACGAGCAGTACTTC. This chain links TRBV6-5 with TRBJ2-7; 10 bases fit TRBD1. There are 16 residues in the CDR3. In germline, CDR1 is MNHEY, CDR2 SVGAGI. After removal of 2 bases from V and 3 bases from J, the junction contained 7 bases not matched to a gene.

This clonotype was picked up a small number of times. The J gene is TRBJ1-1, the V gene TRBV12-3 or TRBV12-4, with D possibly TRBD1 on 5 matching bases. There are 13 residues in the CDR3. Trimming took 1 base from V and 7 from J, leaving 10 bases between them. CDR3 region: CASSLGRGDEAFF. The CDR3, as DNA: TGTGCCAGCAGTTTAGGAAGGGGCGATGAAGCTTTCTTT.

A word on this clonotype: Compared with germline, one end of the junction differs, possibly owing to a read error. The chain has TRBV3-1 and TRBJ2-7, with 11 positions matching TRBD1. Germline values: CDR1 LGHDT, CDR2 YNNKEL (reference sequence). The CDR3 is made up of 15 amino acids. The CDR3 protein is CASSPGLGQGVEQNF. The CDR3 coding sequence is TGTGCCAGCAGCCCTGGCTTGGGACAGGGGGTTGAGCAGAACTTC.

This clonotype was detected ten times or more. V usage is TRBV12-3 or TRBV12-4 and J usage is TRBJ1-2; D is uncertain. Between the trimmed V and J ends, which lost 3 bases and 3 bases, there was a span of 8 bases. The CDR3 covers 13 residues. In DNA form, the CDR3 reads TGTGCCAGCAGTTTTACGGTTGACTATGGCTACACCTTC. Translated: CASSFTVDYGYTF.

A remark on this clonotype: This may come from a read error, since a much larger clone is one base off. The V call is TRBV30, the J call TRBJ2-6; D might be TRBD2 (6 bases). The CDR3 contains 13 residues. Germline V gene data show CDR1 as GTSNPN and CDR2 as SVGIG (reference sequence). As DNA, the CDR3 is TGTGCCCGGAGTGTAGCGGAGCCGGGCCCTATGACTTTC. Its translation is CARSVAEPGPMTF.

This clonotype was recorded many times. The chain combines TRBV5-6 with TRBJ2-3; TRBD1 matches at 9 bases. Germline CDR1 is SGHDT and CDR2 is YYEEEE. CDR3 length: 15 residues. The junction had 13 bases not matched to a gene; V was cut back by 4 bases and J by 10 bases. CDR3 in DNA: TGTGCCAGCAGCCCAGAAGGACAGGGGCGCTTGGCGCAGTATTTT. This sequence encodes CASSPEGQGRLAQYF.

The chain couples TRBV6-8 to TRBJ2-7; TRBD1 might be the D (5 bases). CDR3 length equals 16 residues. From germline, CDR1 is MNHGY and CDR2 SAAAGT. Trimming took off 0 bases at V and 6 bases at J, with 18 bases between the two ends. CDR3 region: CASSYSRTGVIFEQYF. In DNA form, the CDR3 reads TGTGCCAGCAGTTACTCGAGAACAGGAGTTATTTTCGAGCAGTACTTC.

With regard to this clonotype: This may come from a read error, since a much larger clone is one base off. The CDR3 here is CASGPEGGWYEQYF. CDR3 sequence (DNA): TGCGCCAGCGGCCCCGAGGGAGGGTGGTACGAGCAGTACTTC. V and J are TRBV5-1 and TRBJ2-7; 7 bases match TRBD2. CDR3 size: 14 residues. The germline CDR1 and CDR2 sequences are SGHRS and YFSETQ. Losses at the gene ends were 7 bases for V and 4 bases for J; bases not matched to a gene: 11.

The CDR3 bases are TGTGCCAGCAGCGTAGGGTACGGTTCCTACAATGAGCAGTTCTTC. This codes for CASSVGYGSYNEQFF. V and J are TRBV9 and TRBJ2-1; D is undetermined. V dropped 0 bases and J dropped 1 base, with 8 bases sitting between them. This CDR3 comprises 15 residues. Germline V gene lookup returns CDR1 SGDLS and CDR2 YYNGEE.

A word on this clonotype: With a much larger clone just one base away, this may be a read error. The chain recombines TRBV4-3 with TRBJ2-3, with TRBD2 as a possible D gene (7 bases). This CDR3 spans 15 amino acids. Germline V gene data show CDR1 as LGHNA and CDR2 as YSLEER. Trimming removed 4 bases from V and 3 bases from J, with 14 bases in between. The CDR3 nucleotides read TGCGCCAGCAGCCGAGACGGGGGGCAGACAGATACGCAGTATTTT. This codes for CASSRDGGQTDTQYF.